This TCR beta chain appears in the sequencing data of a study of early T cells in non-severe SARS-CoV-2 infection. Turning to the study itself: Bulk RNA isolated from unsorted whole blood underwent sequencing; chains were not paired.

Via MiXCR, TCRdb re-called the 5' RACE reads, giving one row per CDR3 protein. The sample has around 64,000 distinct CDR3 sequences, around an eighth seen once; the top ten hold under 1.5%. V was pared by 1 base and J by 3 bases, with 10 bases between. There are 15 residues in the CDR3. Sequencing used whole blood, obtained at baseline. This chain connects TRBV12-3 or TRBV12-4 to TRBJ2-1, with D uncertain. This clonotype originated in an adult who was a healthcare worker with PCR-confirmed SARS-CoV-2 infection or an uninfected control (not recorded which). CDR3 DNA: TGTGCCAGCAGTTTAGGGGCTAGAATCTACAATGAGCAGTTCTTC. Protein product: CASSLGARIYNEQFF.